This TCR beta chain appears in the sequencing data of a study of blood T cell repertoires in COVID-19. Study in general: Spain, Italy and the United States supplied samples that represented acute and convalescent COVID-19. T cells, B-cell-depleted T cells, or PBMCs supplied cDNA or gDNA.

Germline CDR1 is SGHRS and CDR2 is YFSETQ. V lost 4 bases, J lost 6 bases, and 3 bases stayed unmatched. The CDR3 runs to 14 residues. In the original workflow: Amplification of reference gene primers was used by the study to estimate nucleated cell counts. The repertoire was sequenced with immunoSEQ multiplex PCR; TCRdb's copy has only in-frame clones and lacks some. V and J calls and clone size are given by that table; D and trimming were obtained from the DNA. The repertoire holds about 88,000 clones, with 75% to 90% as singletons. The clonotype originates from a male donor with acute or convalescent COVID-19. V gene TRBV5-1 combines with J gene TRBJ1-4, with 10 bases lining up with TRBD1. Sequencing input: peripheral blood. The CDR3 loop is CASSPDRGHEKLFF. The CDR3 region has the DNA TGCGCCAGCAGCCCTGACAGGGGGCATGAAAAACTGTTTTTT. Looking up the rest from reference TRBV5-1 and TRBJ1-4 gives the full variable domain: KAGVTQTPRYLIKTRGQQVTLSCSPISGHRSVSWYQQTPGQGLQFLFEYFSETQRNKGNFPGRFSGRQFSNSRSEMNVSTLELGDSALYLCASSPDRGHEKLFFGSGTQLSVL.